This T cell receptor beta chain was sequenced during a study of control samples from healthy donors and cancer patients (dated by TCRdb to between 2020 and 2021). Including the terminal cysteine and phenylalanine, the CDR3 comprises 15 residues. The read is trimmed to its CDR3 DNA, 45 bases read in frame from base 1. Here V drops 5 bases and J drops 1 base, and the junction holds 8 bases not matched to any gene. Looking up the germline V gene yields CDR1 MGHDK and CDR2 SYGVNS. Regarding this clone: Its antigen is not yet known.

Libraries were prepared through the immunoSEQ multiplex PCR assay. TCRdb holds this immuneACCESS table with in-frame rearrangements only. Some clones are missing; in checked studies, unresolved V genes explain under half, and the rest has no known cause. The sample table includes 150,000 to 200,000 clones. In total, the top ten clones hold less than 2.5% of the sample. The sample taken for sequencing was blood. The receptor's source is a woman in her thirties in good health. Recombination linked TRBV25-1 to TRBJ2-7; the central 7 bases match TRBD1. This receptor has the CDR3 CASSPRDSDSYEQYF. In nucleotide form, the sequence is TGTGCCAGCAGTCCAAGGGACAGTGATTCCTACGAGCAGTACTTC.